In its sample, the clone carrying this TCR beta chain was seen many times. As yet, its antigen is unknown. These data come from a study of identical twins. V dropped 2 bases and J dropped 0 bases, with 12 bases sitting between them. The CDR3 runs 16 residues. The germline CDR1 and CDR2 sequences are SGHRS and YFSETQ. Template switching created a universal primer site, and the cDNA included unique molecular identifiers. Using its own MiXCR run on the 5' RACE reads, TCRdb lists one record per CDR3 protein. This table has about 570,000 distinct CDR3 sequences, 9.6% appearing once. Overall study results and limits: When twins shared out-of-frame alpha sequences, those sequences had excess low generation probability.

These same records also appear under a second study, on yellow fever vaccine responses in identical twins.

The sample was PBMCs. The chain uses TRBV5-1 and TRBJ2-1, with a possible D match to TRBD1 (6 bases). The TCR was taken from a woman between 18 and 30 years old in good health. The CDR3 coding sequence is TGCGCCAGCAGCTTAGGGGGTCATAGCTCCTACAATGAGCAGTTCTTC. It is translated as CASSLGGHSSYNEQFF.